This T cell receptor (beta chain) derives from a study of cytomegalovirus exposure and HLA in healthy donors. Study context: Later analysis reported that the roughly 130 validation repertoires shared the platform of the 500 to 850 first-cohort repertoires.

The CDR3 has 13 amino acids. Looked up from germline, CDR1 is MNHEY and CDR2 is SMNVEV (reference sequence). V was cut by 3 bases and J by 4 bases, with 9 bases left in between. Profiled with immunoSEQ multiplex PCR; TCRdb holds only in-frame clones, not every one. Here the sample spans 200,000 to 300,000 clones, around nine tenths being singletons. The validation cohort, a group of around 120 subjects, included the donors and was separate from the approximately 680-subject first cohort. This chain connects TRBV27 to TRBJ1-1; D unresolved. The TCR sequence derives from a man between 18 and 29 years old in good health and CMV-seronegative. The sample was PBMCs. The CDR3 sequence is CASSFGSTTEAFF. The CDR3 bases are TGTGCCAGCAGTTTTGGGAGTACCACTGAAGCTTTCTTT.